Shown below are 2 T cell receptor beta chains from a single sample sequenced in a study of CD4 T cells in relation to SARS-CoV-2 and coronaviruses. Their antigen targets remain unknown. TCRdb's table, derived via immunoSEQ multiplex PCR, lists solely in-frame clones and lacks some. The table includes tens of thousands of clones, about 87% detected once. The source material was naive CD4+ T cells from PBMCs, cultured in vitro. As to subset: naive CD4+ T cells isolated by negative enrichment. The receptor set was obtained from an adult with COVID-19.

In its sample, this clone was seen once. The chain is built from TRBV13 and TRBJ2-7; 9 bases are shared with TRBD2. The V gene's germline CDR1 is PRHDT and CDR2 FYEKMQ (reference sequence). With 0 bases clipped from V and 4 bases from J, the junction kept 13 bases outside the gene matches. This CDR3 spans 18 amino acids. The CDR3 DNA is TGTGCCAGCAGCTTAGGCAGAGGCCTAGCGGGACCAGGGTACGAGCAGTACTTC. Translation: CASSLGRGLAGPGYEQYF.

This clone was observed a few times. This chain joins TRBV11-3 and TRBJ2-7; 9 nucleotides agree with TRBD2. V was pared by 5 bases and J by 2 bases, with 7 bases of the junction left unmatched. The germline V gene has CDR1 SGHNT and CDR2 YENEEA. The CDR3 is 15 residues long. DNA of the CDR3: TGTGCCAGCAGCCCAGGACTAGCGCCTGCCTACGAGCAGTACTTC. This gives the protein CASSPGLAPAYEQYF.